These T cell receptor beta chains were read from a single sample in a study of blood T cells in healthy people across ages. TCRdb used MiXCR to reprocess the 5' RACE reads, holding one entry per CDR3 protein. The sample yields roughly 800,000 distinct CDR3 sequences, roughly 60% seen once. Specimen: blood. Source of these receptors: a man aged 25 to 45 in good health. The CDR3 runs from the conserved cysteine through the conserved F or W. A D gene is named only where the DNA matches it firmly. The listing skips clone size in some rows; elsewhere it reads once, few, many or a size class.

d_call | j_call | clone_size | v_call | cdr3_nt | cdr3_aa
NA | TRBJ1-2 | NA | TRBV27 | TGTGCCAGCAGTTTCAGAGCTAACTATGGCTACACCTTC | CASSFRANYGYTF
NA | TRBJ2-7 | few | TRBV21-1 | TGTGCCAGCAGCAAAAACCCACGTCGGGCCCTTACGAACGAGCAGTACTTC | CASSKNPRRALTNEQYF
NA | TRBJ2-5 | NA | TRBV7-2 | TGTGCCAGCAGCTGGTATCGAGGCCAAGAGACCCAGTACTTC | CASSWYRGQETQYF
NA | TRBJ1-4 | NA | TRBV6-5 | TGTGCCAGCAGTTACTCCTCTGGGTTTAATGAAAAACTGTTTTTT | CASSYSSGFNEKLFF
NA | TRBJ1-5 | NA | TRBV6-2/TRBV6-3 | TGTGCCAGCAGCTACGCGGGCAATCAGCCCCAGCATTTT | CASSYAGNQPQHF
NA | TRBJ2-5 | NA | TRBV5-1 | TGCGCCAGCAGCCAGGACAGCCCTTTACAAGAGACCCAGTACTTC | CASSQDSPLQETQYF
NA | TRBJ2-7 | NA | TRBV28 | TGTGCCAGCGAATCGCTGTGCATCCCCACGTTATTCTACGAGCAGTACTTC | CASESLCIPTLFYEQYF
NA | TRBJ2-3 | NA | TRBV20-1 | TGCAGGGGGAAGTCAGGCACAGATACGCAGTATTTT | CRGKSGTDTQYF
TRBD1 | TRBJ1-5 | NA | TRBV20-1 | TGCAGTGCTCAGGGGGACAGGGGTGATCAGCCCCAGCATTTT | CSAQGDRGDQPQHF
TRBD1 | TRBJ2-7 | NA | TRBV4-3 | TGCGCCAGCCGAGAAATGACAGGGGACTCCTACGAGCAGTACTTC | CASREMTGDSYEQYF
TRBD1 | TRBJ1-2 | NA | TRBV7-8 | TGTGCCAGCAGCTTAAATCCCGGACAGGGCGGAAGCTATGGCTACACCTTC | CASSLNPGQGGSYGYTF
TRBD1 | TRBJ2-7 | NA | TRBV6-2/TRBV6-3 | TGTGCCAGCATGAAAGGGACAGCCTTCTACGAGCAGTACTTC | CASMKGTAFYEQYF
NA | TRBJ2-7 | NA | TRBV30 | TGTGCCTGGAGCGAAACGGACTACGAGCAGTACTTC | CAWSETDYEQYF
TRBD2 | TRBJ2-7 | NA | TRBV3-1 | TGTGCCAGCAGCCGAAACGAACTAGCGGGGGCCTACGAGCAGTACTTC | CASSRNELAGAYEQYF
NA | TRBJ2-5 | NA | TRBV5-1 | TGCGCCAGCTGGTTTCGCGAGACCCAGTACTTC | CASWFRETQYF
NA | TRBJ1-1 | NA | TRBV14 | TGTGCCAGCAGCAATAACTACGCTGAAGCTTTCTTT | CASSNNYAEAFF
TRBD1 | TRBJ1-2 | NA | TRBV29-1 | TGCAGCGTAATCCCGGGACAGAGGGATGGCCACACCTTC | CSVIPGQRDGHTF
TRBD1 | TRBJ1-4 | NA | TRBV11-2 | TGTGCCAGCAGCAGGGACAGGGGAGCAACTAATGAAAAACTGTTTTTT | CASSRDRGATNEKLFF
NA | TRBJ2-1 | NA | TRBV20-1 | TGCAGTGCCCAATCTGGGTACTCCTACAATGAGCAGTTCTTC | CSAQSGYSYNEQFF
TRBD2 | TRBJ2-5 | NA | TRBV7-2 | TGTGCCAGCAGAGGACTAGTCATAGAGACCCAGTACTTC | CASRGLVIETQYF
NA | TRBJ2-1 | NA | TRBV7-9 | TGTGCCAGCAGCCGAGGCCGGGGGCGCGCCAATGAGCAGTTCTTC | CASSRGRGRANEQFF
NA | TRBJ2-1 | NA | TRBV29-1 | TGCAGCGTTGAGGGGAGGAATGAGCAGTTCTTC | CSVEGRNEQFF
NA | TRBJ2-1 | NA | TRBV7-2 | TGTGCCAGCAGCACCCCCGGACTCTACAGTGAGCAGTTCTTC | CASSTPGLYSEQFF
NA | TRBJ1-1 | once | TRBV7-2 | TGTGCCAGCAGCCCCCAGACAGGAGAAGCTTTCTTT | CASSPQTGEAFF
NA | TRBJ2-7 | NA | TRBV25-1 | TGTGCCAGCAGTGTGCGTACCTACGAGCAGTACTTC | CASSVRTYEQYF
TRBD2 | TRBJ2-1 | NA | TRBV6-4 | TGTGCCAGCAGTGTCTCCGGGAGGAACAATGAGCAGTTCTTC | CASSVSGRNNEQFF
NA | TRBJ2-5 | NA | TRBV28 | TGTGCCAGCAGTTCCCGGGCAGTTAAAGGCAGGGAGACCCAGTACTTC | CASSSRAVKGRETQYF
TRBD1 | TRBJ2-7 | NA | TRBV11-2 | TGTGCCAGCAGCATCGACAGGGCCAGCTCCTACGAGCAGTACTTC | CASSIDRASSYEQYF
NA | TRBJ1-1 | NA | TRBV7-9 | TGTGCCAGCAGCTTAGACACGCCTGAAGCTTTCTTT | CASSLDTPEAFF
TRBD2 | TRBJ2-7 | NA | TRBV6-1 | TGTGCCAGCAGAAAAACTAGCGGGGGCAGCTCCTACAATGAGCAGTACTTC | CASRKTSGGSSYNEQYF
TRBD2 | TRBJ2-1 | NA | TRBV9 | TGTGCCAGCAGCGTGAGCGGGAGGGCACACAATGAGCAGTTCTTC | CASSVSGRAHNEQFF
NA | TRBJ1-5 | NA | TRBV30 | TGTGCCTGGAGTCCCCCAGGGTACGGGTATAGCAATCAGCCCCAGCATTTT | CAWSPPGYGYSNQPQHF
NA | TRBJ1-6 | NA | TRBV20-1 | TGCAGTGCTAGTAGCGTGGGAGGGACGGATAATTCACCCCTCCACTTT | CSASSVGGTDNSPLHF
NA | TRBJ2-7 | NA | TRBV29-1 | TGCAGCGTCCGGTTCACTAGCTCCTACGAGCAGTACTTC | CSVRFTSSYEQYF
NA | TRBJ1-2 | NA | TRBV7-2 | TGTGCCAGCAGCTTAGAATTGGGTAGAAGCTACACCTTC | CASSLELGRSYTF
NA | TRBJ2-7 | NA | TRBV28 | TGTGCCAGCAGTTTATTAAGGGGGTGGGGGACACCTCCCTACGAGCAGTACTTC | CASSLLRGWGTPPYEQYF
TRBD1 | TRBJ1-4 | once | TRBV4-3 | TGCGCCAGCAGCCAAGGAGACAGGGATGAAAAACTGTTTTTT | CASSQGDRDEKLFF
NA | TRBJ1-4 | NA | TRBV18 | TGTGCCAGCTCACCACCCCAGACTGTCCGAAAACTGTTTTTT | CASSPPQTVRKLFF
NA | TRBJ2-2 | few | TRBV6-6 | TGTGCCAGCAGTCCGGGCCTCACGAACACCGGGGAGCTGTTTTTT | CASSPGLTNTGELFF
NA | TRBJ1-1 | NA | TRBV12-3/TRBV12-4 | TGTGCCAGCAGTTATGGAGAGGACACTGAAGCTTTCTTT | CASSYGEDTEAFF
TRBD1 | TRBJ2-5 | few | TRBV29-1 | TGCAGCGTTGAAGATCGGTCCGGGACAGGACGGGAGACCCAGTACTTC | CSVEDRSGTGRETQYF
NA | TRBJ2-3 | NA | TRBV7-9 | TGTGCCAGCAGGATGGAACACACAGATACGCAGTATTTT | CASRMEHTDTQYF
NA | TRBJ2-5 | NA | TRBV20-1 | TGCAGTGCCCCACCGGAGGGGAGGTACCAAGAGACCCAGTACTTC | CSAPPEGRYQETQYF
NA | TRBJ2-3 | NA | TRBV13 | TGTGCCAGCAGCTTAAGGGCAGGGACACAGCCAGATACGCAGTATTTT | CASSLRAGTQPDTQYF
NA | TRBJ2-1 | few | TRBV27 | TGTGCCAGCAGTTTATCGCCCGCGGGAACCTACAATGAGCAGTTCTTC | CASSLSPAGTYNEQFF
NA | TRBJ2-1 | NA | TRBV3-1 | TGTGCCCCAGCCAAGGCGGGATTTTATGAGCAGTTCTTC | CAPAKAGFYEQFF
TRBD1 | TRBJ2-7 | NA | TRBV25-1 | TGTGCCAGCAGCGGGACAGTCTACGAGCAGTACTTC | CASSGTVYEQYF
TRBD2 | TRBJ2-5 | NA | TRBV7-7 | TGTGCCAGCAGCCCGATAACTGACACTAGCGGGAGTAACCAAGAGACCCAGTACTTC | CASSPITDTSGSNQETQYF